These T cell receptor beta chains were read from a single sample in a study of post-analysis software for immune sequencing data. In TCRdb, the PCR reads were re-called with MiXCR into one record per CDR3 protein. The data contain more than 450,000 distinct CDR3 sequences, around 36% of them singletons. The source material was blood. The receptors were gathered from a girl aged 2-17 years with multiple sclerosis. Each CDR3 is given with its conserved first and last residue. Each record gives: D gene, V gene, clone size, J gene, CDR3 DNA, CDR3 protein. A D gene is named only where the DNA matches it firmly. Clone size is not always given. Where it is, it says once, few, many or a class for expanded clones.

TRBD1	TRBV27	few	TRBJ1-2	TGTGCCAGCAGGTACCTTCCGACAGGGAGCTATGGCTACACCTTC	CASRYLPTGSYGYTF
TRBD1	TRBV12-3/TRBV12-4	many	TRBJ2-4	TGTGCCAGCAGCCCTATCGGGGACAGAAACATTCAGTACTTC	CASSPIGDRNIQYF
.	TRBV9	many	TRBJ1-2	TGTGCCAGCAGCCCCCTTCAGGGTAACTATGGCTACACCTTC	CASSPLQGNYGYTF
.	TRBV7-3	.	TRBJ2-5	TGTGCCAGCAGCTTAGGGGATGGTCACCAGTACTTC	CASSLGDGHQYF
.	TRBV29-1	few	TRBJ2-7	TGCAGCGTGGGTATGGACACGGCCTCCTACGAGCAGTACTTC	CSVGMDTASYEQYF
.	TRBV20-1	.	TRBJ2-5	TGCAGTGCCCCGACCGAGTTAGAGCAGTACTTC	CSAPTELEQYF
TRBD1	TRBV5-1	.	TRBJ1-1	TGCGCCAGCAGCTTGTGGGGAAGCGGCACAGGGGGGACTGAAGCTTTCTTT	CASSLWGSGTGGTEAFF
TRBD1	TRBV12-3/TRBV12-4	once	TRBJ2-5	TGTGCCAGCAGGGGGGACAGGGGGGAGGCCCAGTACTTC	CASRGDRGEAQYF
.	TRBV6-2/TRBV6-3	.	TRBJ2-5	TGTGCCAGCAGCCCAGGGTTTGGTGGTAAAGAGACCCAGTACTTC	CASSPGFGGKETQYF
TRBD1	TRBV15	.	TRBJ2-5	TGTGCCACCAGCAGGGGACAGGCTGGAGAAGAGACCCAGTACTTC	CATSRGQAGEETQYF
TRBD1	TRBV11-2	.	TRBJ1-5	TGTGCCAGCAGCTTAGATGGCGACAGGGGCAATCAGCCCCAGCATTTT	CASSLDGDRGNQPQHF
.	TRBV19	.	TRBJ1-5	TGTGCCAGTAGTAGGGCTAAAAATCAGCCCCAGCATTTT	CASSRAKNQPQHF
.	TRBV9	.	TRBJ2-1	TGTGCCAGCAGCGTGGCGACTGGCGGGGAAGAGACCCAGTTCTTC	CASSVATGGEETQFF
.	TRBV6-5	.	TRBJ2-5	TGTGCCAGCAGTTACTCCCTAGTAAGAGAGACCCAGTACTTC	CASSYSLVRETQYF
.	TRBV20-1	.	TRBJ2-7	TGCAGTGCCCGACCCGAGACAGGAGTAGGATCCGAGCAGTACTTC	CSARPETGVGSEQYF
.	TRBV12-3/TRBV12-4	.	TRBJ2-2	TGTGCCAGCAGTTTCTTTCCGGCAGGTCCGAACACCGGGGAGCTGTTTTTT	CASSFFPAGPNTGELFF
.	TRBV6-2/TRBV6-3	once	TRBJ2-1	TGTGCCAGCAGCCTAAGGGGGAACTCCTACAATGAGCAGTTCTTC	CASSLRGNSYNEQFF
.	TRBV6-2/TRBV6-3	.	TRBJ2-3	TGTGCCAGCAGTACTACTCCCCGTCGTACGCAGTATTTT	CASSTTPRRTQYF
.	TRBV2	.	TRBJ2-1	TGTGCCAGCAGTGAACTCTGGGGGGCGGGGAATGAGCAGTTCTTC	CASSELWGAGNEQFF
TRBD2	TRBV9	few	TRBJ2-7	TGTGCCAGCAGCGTAAGCGGGGGGCCGGCCTACGAGCAGTACTTC	CASSVSGGPAYEQYF
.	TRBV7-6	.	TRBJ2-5	TGTGCCAGCAGCTTCAGGGCAGGGCAAGAGACCCAGTACTTC	CASSFRAGQETQYF
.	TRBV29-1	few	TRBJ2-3	TGCAGCGTTGATCGACAGGCTGACACAGATACGCAGTATTTT	CSVDRQADTDTQYF
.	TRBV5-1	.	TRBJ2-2	TGCGCCAGCAGCTTGGGGGGTCCCGGGGAGCTGTTTTTT	CASSLGGPGELFF
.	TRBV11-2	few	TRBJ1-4	TGTGCCAGCAGCTTAGCGACAACTAATGAAAAACTGTTTTTT	CASSLATTNEKLFF
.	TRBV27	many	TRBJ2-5	TGTGCCAGCAGTTTATGGGGAGAGACCCAGTACTTC	CASSLWGETQYF
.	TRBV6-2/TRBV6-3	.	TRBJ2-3	TGTGCCAGCCGCCGTGGGGCCTACACAGATACGCAGTATTTT	CASRRGAYTDTQYF
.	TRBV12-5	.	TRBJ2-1	TGTGCTAGTGGTATAGCTAGTGATTACAATGAGCAGTTCTTC	CASGIASDYNEQFF
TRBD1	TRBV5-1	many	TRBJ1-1	TGCGCCAGCAGCTTGGGACAGGGTGGAACTGAAGCTTTCTTT	CASSLGQGGTEAFF
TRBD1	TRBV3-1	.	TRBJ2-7	TGTGCCAGCAGCCAAGATGGCTCGGACAGGTTCTCCTACGAGCAGTACTTC	CASSQDGSDRFSYEQYF
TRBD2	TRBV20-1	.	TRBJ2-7	TGCAGTGCTAGCCGGGGGGAAGACGAGCAGTACTTC	CSASRGEDEQYF
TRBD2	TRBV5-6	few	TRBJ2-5	TGTGCCAGCAGCTTGATTAGGAGCGGGGAGCTCCAAGAGACCCAGTACTTC	CASSLIRSGELQETQYF
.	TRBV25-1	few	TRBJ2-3	TGTGCCACCGAACCTGGAGCATCTCCACAAACAGGTTCTAGCACAGATACGCAGTATTTT	CATEPGASPQTGSSTDTQYF
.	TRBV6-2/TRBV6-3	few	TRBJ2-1	TGTGCCAGCAGTTTTGGGCAGGAGCAGTTCTTC	CASSFGQEQFF
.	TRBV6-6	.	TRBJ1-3	TGTGCCAGCAGGCCGCAGGGCTTAACTGGAAACACCATATATTTT	CASRPQGLTGNTIYF
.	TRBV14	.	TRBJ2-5	TGTGCCAGCAGCCAATCGGGGGCACGTCCGTACTTC	CASSQSGARPYF
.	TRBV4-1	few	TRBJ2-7	TGCGCCAGCAGCCAAGATCTGGTGGGCTACGAGCAGTACTTC	CASSQDLVGYEQYF
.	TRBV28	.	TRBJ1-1	TGTGCCAGCAGTCCCAGCCAGGGATTGGGGGTGAACACTGAAGCTTTCTTT	CASSPSQGLGVNTEAFF
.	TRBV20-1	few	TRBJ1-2	TGCAGTGCTACCCTTGGGGCTAACTATGGCTACACCTTC	CSATLGANYGYTF
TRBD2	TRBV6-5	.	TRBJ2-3	TGTGCCAGCAGTTACTCGGGACTAGCGGGGGATACGATAGATACGCAGTATTTT	CASSYSGLAGDTIDTQYF
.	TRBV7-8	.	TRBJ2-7	TGTGCCGGCAGCGAGCAATTACTGGGACACTACGAGCAGTACTTC	CAGSEQLLGHYEQYF
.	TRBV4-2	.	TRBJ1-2	TGTGCCAGCAGCCAAGGGGAGACGGGTACTAACTATGGCTACACCTTC	CASSQGETGTNYGYTF